The rows below give T cell receptor beta chains drawn from one sample of a study of blood T cell repertoires in COVID-19. The method was immunoSEQ multiplex PCR; TCRdb's version includes in-frame clones alone and lacks a portion of them. Of fewer than 350,000 clones in the sample, 87% are singletons; the top ten hold 5.5% to 7%. Specimen: PBMCs or T cells enriched from blood (not recorded which). The receptors shown here come from a woman aged 35 to 49 who had recovered from COVID-19. CDR3s include the opening cysteine and the closing phenylalanine or tryptophan. The D gene is left open where the match is weak. Clone size is shown for a subset of rows, as once, few, many or a class of expanded clone.

v_call	j_call	clone_size	d_call	cdr3_aa	cdr3_nt
TRBV19	TRBJ2-4	-	TRBD2	CASSIMLAGGDQYF	TGTGCCAGTAGTATAATGCTAGCGGGAGGGGATCAGTACTTC
TRBV2	TRBJ2-3	-	TRBD2	CASSGLAVTDTQYF	TGTGCCAGCAGTGGACTAGCGGTCACAGATACGCAGTATTTT
TRBV5-1	TRBJ2-7	-	-	CASSRGESYEQYF	TGCGCCAGCAGCCGAGGAGAATCCTACGAGCAGTACTTC
TRBV4-3	TRBJ2-1	-	TRBD2	CASSQLAGDSYNEQFF	TGCGCCAGCAGCCAACTAGCGGGAGACTCCTACAATGAGCAGTTCTTC
TRBV21-1	TRBJ2-2	once	-	CASSIVGRAGELFF	TGTGCCAGCAGCATCGTAGGGAGGGCGGGGGAGCTGTTTTTT
TRBV6-1	TRBJ2-3	-	TRBD1	CASSETGGGTDTQYF	TGTGCCAGCAGTGAAACAGGGGGAGGCACAGATACGCAGTATTTT
TRBV10-3	TRBJ2-7	-	-	CAISEPLITGTAIYEQYF	TGTGCCATCAGTGAGCCGCTAATTACCGGGACTGCGATCTACGAGCAGTACTTC
TRBV28	TRBJ2-3	-	-	CASSFRDTQYF	TGTGCCAGCAGTTTCCGAGATACGCAGTATTTT
TRBV19	TRBJ2-1	-	TRBD2	CASGNIAGAGFF	TGTGCCAGTGGGAATATAGCGGGAGCTGGGTTCTTC
TRBV30	TRBJ1-5	-	-	CAWSATGPQPQHF	TGTGCCTGGAGTGCCACAGGGCCTCAGCCCCAGCATTTT
TRBV12-3/TRBV12-4	TRBJ2-1	-	-	CASSLSRNEQFF	TGTGCCAGCAGTCTCTCGAGGAATGAGCAGTTCTTC
TRBV11-3	TRBJ2-3	once	-	CASSLSGLRTDTQYF	TGTGCCAGCAGCCTGTCAGGGCTCCGCACAGATACGCAGTATTTT
TRBV24-1	TRBJ2-7	-	TRBD2	CATSEGGGSYEQYF	TGTGCCACCAGTGAAGGCGGGGGCTCCTACGAGCAGTACTTC
TRBV18	TRBJ2-7	-	TRBD2	CASSPVGIAGGRAHEQYF	TGTGCCAGCTCACCAGTGGGGATAGCGGGAGGCCGGGCCCACGAGCAGTACTTC
TRBV6-5	TRBJ2-7	few	-	CASSYSNSYEQYF	TGTGCCAGCAGTTACTCGAACAGTTACGAGCAGTACTTC
TRBV4-2	TRBJ2-6	-	TRBD2	CASSQESSGVYSGANVLTF	TGTGCCAGCAGCCAAGAGTCTAGCGGGGTATACTCTGGGGCCAACGTCCTGACTTTC
TRBV2	TRBJ2-1	-	TRBD2	CARKGLGGTSLSSQFF	TGTGCACGGAAGGGGCTGGGCGGGACTAGCCTCTCCTCACAGTTCTTC
TRBV30	TRBJ2-2	-	-	CACWGASGTGELFF	TGTGCCTGTTGGGGGGCTAGCGGCACCGGGGAGCTGTTTTTT
TRBV7-8	TRBJ1-6	-	-	CASSLLDSLSGSPLHF	TGTGCCAGCAGCTTATTGGACTCTCTAAGCGGTTCACCCCTCCACTTT
TRBV15	TRBJ1-5	-	-	CATSRALGAENQPQHF	TGTGCCACCAGCAGAGCGCTGGGGGCTGAGAATCAGCCCCAGCATTTT
TRBV19	TRBJ1-5	-	TRBD1	CASSQRQGGQPQHF	TGTGCCAGTAGTCAAAGACAGGGCGGTCAGCCCCAGCATTTT
TRBV3-1/TRBV3-2	TRBJ1-2	-	-	CASSQSRASYGYTF	TGTGCCAGCAGCCAAAGCAGGGCCAGCTATGGCTACACCTTC
TRBV2	TRBJ2-5	-	-	CASSPKETQYF	TGTGCCAGCAGCCCCAAAGAGACCCAGTACTTC
TRBV5-4	TRBJ2-3	-	TRBD1	CASSLGPTGVADTQYF	TGTGCCAGCAGCTTGGGTCCGACAGGGGTCGCAGATACGCAGTATTTT
TRBV27	TRBJ2-3	-	-	CASSKQLRQTTDTQYF	TGTGCCAGCAGCAAACAACTCCGACAGACGACAGATACGCAGTATTTT
TRBV28	TRBJ1-3	-	-	CASGIGGTSGNTIYF	TGTGCCAGCGGGATCGGAGGTACCTCTGGAAACACCATATATTTT
TRBV7-2	TRBJ1-6	-	TRBD1	CASSYGQGSNSPLHF	TGTGCCAGCAGCTACGGACAGGGAAGCAATTCACCCCTCCACTTT
TRBV4-3	TRBJ1-6	-	-	CASSPQLTGSSYNSPLHF	TGCGCCAGCAGCCCTCAGCTGACAGGAAGCTCCTATAATTCACCCCTCCACTTT
TRBV6-5	TRBJ2-7	-	TRBD1	CASSATTGGYEQYF	TGTGCCAGCAGCGCCACGACAGGGGGCTACGAGCAGTACTTC
TRBV19	TRBJ2-2	-	TRBD1	CASSTHGQGVGGELFF	TGTGCCAGTAGTACGCACGGACAGGGGGTCGGCGGGGAGCTGTTTTTT
TRBV5-1	TRBJ2-1	once	-	CASSPGTPTYNEQFF	TGCGCCAGCAGCCCCGGGACTCCCACCTACAATGAGCAGTTCTTC
TRBV5-6	TRBJ2-2	-	TRBD1	CASSLEETGGSGELFF	TGTGCCAGCAGCTTGGAAGAGACAGGGGGCTCCGGGGAGCTGTTTTTT
TRBV4-3	TRBJ1-5	-	TRBD1	CASSQRTGDQPQHF	TGCGCCAGCAGCCAAAGGACAGGGGACCAGCCCCAGCATTTT
TRBV7-2	TRBJ2-2	-	-	CALRKGGIGNGELFF	TGTGCCCTTCGAAAAGGGGGAATTGGTAACGGGGAGCTGTTTTTT
TRBV7-2	TRBJ2-1	-	-	CASSLVRRGYNEQFF	TGTGCCAGCAGCTTAGTTCGCCGGGGTTACAATGAGCAGTTCTTC
TRBV7-9	TRBJ2-5	-	-	CASSLGQGEQTQYF	TGTGCCAGCAGCTTAGGTCAGGGCGAACAGACCCAGTACTTC
TRBV5-4	TRBJ2-5	-	TRBD2	CASSLGSGSTETQYF	TGTGCCAGCAGCTTGGGTAGCGGGAGCACAGAGACCCAGTACTTC
TRBV7-2	TRBJ2-3	-	TRBD2	CASSSGLAGGADTQYF	TGTGCCAGCAGCTCGGGACTAGCGGGAGGAGCAGATACGCAGTATTTT
TRBV27	TRBJ1-1	-	-	CASSLGRNTEAFF	TGTGCCAGCAGTTTGGGCAGGAACACTGAAGCTTTCTTT
TRBV27	TRBJ2-7	-	TRBD1	CASSRQGVYEQYF	TGTGCCAGCAGTCGACAGGGGGTGTACGAGCAGTACTTC
TRBV5-6	TRBJ2-2	-	-	CASSFSGELFF	TGTGCCAGCAGCTTCTCCGGGGAGCTGTTTTTT
TRBV6-5	TRBJ2-7	-	-	CASSYAGGEQYF	TGTGCCAGCAGTTACGCGGGTGGTGAGCAGTACTTC
TRBV18	TRBJ1-1	-	-	CASSPPHGAGATEAFF	TGTGCCAGCTCACCACCCCACGGAGCAGGGGCCACTGAAGCTTTCTTT
TRBV10-3	TRBJ2-7	-	-	CAIGGVQRDEQYF	TGTGCCATCGGTGGGGTCCAGCGCGACGAGCAGTACTTC
TRBV2	TRBJ1-6	-	-	CASSGVLVGGRSPLHF	TGTGCCAGCAGTGGGGTCCTGGTAGGGGGTAGATCACCCCTCCACTTT
TRBV19	TRBJ1-1	-	-	CAAISGNTEAFF	TGTGCGGCCATTTCGGGTAACACTGAAGCTTTCTTT
TRBV4-3	TRBJ2-7	-	-	CASSQDGEQGYEQYF	TGCGCCAGCAGCCAAGATGGAGAACAGGGTTACGAGCAGTACTTC
TRBV2	TRBJ2-2	-	TRBD2	CASSEAHIGGGTGELFF	TGTGCCAGCAGTGAAGCGCATATCGGGGGGGGGACCGGGGAGCTGTTTTTT
TRBV2	TRBJ2-5	-	-	CASSGRTVEETQYF	TGTGCCAGCAGTGGCCGGACAGTCGAAGAGACCCAGTACTTC
TRBV6-5	TRBJ2-2	-	TRBD1	CASSYGTGSAAGELFF	TGTGCCAGCAGTTACGGGACAGGTTCCGCAGCCGGGGAGCTGTTTTTT
TRBV7-2	TRBJ2-1	-	-	CASSFKSGTPYNEQFF	TGTGCCAGCAGCTTCAAGTCCGGGACTCCCTACAATGAGCAGTTCTTC
TRBV11-2	TRBJ1-2	-	-	CASSLDRAGTRNGGYTF	TGTGCCAGCAGCTTAGATCGGGCAGGGACTCGGAATGGGGGCTACACCTTC